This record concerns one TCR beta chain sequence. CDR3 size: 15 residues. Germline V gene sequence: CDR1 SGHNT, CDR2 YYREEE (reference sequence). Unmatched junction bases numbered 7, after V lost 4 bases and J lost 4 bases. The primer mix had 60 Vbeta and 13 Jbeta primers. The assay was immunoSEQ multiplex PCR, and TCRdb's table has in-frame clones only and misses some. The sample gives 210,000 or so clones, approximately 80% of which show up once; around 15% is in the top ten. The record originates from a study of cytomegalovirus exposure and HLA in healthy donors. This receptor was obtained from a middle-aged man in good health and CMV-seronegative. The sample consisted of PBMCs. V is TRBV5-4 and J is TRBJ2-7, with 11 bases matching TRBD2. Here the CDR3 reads CASSTTSGGIYEQYF. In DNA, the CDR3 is TGTGCCAGCAGCACCACTAGCGGGGGAATTTACGAGCAGTACTTC. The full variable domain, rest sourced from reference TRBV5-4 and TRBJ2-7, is ETGVTQSPTHLIKTRGQQVTLRCSSQSGHNTVSWYQQALGQGPQFIFQYYREEENGRGNFPPRFSGLQFPNYSSELNVNALELDDSALYLCASSTTSGGIYEQYFGPGTRLTVT.